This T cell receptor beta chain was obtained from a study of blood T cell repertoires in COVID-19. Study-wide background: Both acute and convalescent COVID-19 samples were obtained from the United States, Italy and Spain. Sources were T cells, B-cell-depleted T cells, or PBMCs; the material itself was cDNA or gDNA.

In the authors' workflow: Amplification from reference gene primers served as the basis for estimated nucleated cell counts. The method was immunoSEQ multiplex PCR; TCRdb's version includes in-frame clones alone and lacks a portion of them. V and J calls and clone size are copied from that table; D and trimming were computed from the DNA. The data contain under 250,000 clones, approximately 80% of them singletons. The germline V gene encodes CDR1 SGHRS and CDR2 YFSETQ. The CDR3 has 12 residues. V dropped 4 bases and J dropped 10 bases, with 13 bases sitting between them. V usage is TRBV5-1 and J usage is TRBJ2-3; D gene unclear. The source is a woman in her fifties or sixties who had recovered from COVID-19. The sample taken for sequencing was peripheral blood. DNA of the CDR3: TGCGCCAGCAGCGCATCTATTGAGGCGCAGTATTTT. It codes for CASSASIEAQYF.